This section outlines one T cell receptor (beta chain) sequence together with its context. Antigen unknown. The junction had 6 bases not matched to a gene; V was cut back by 5 bases and J by 6 bases. Germline-derived CDR1 and CDR2 are SQVTM and ANQGSEA. This CDR3 is built from 12 residues. Vbeta (60) and Jbeta (13) primers were used in the PCR. Libraries were prepared by immunoSEQ multiplex PCR; TCRdb keeps only in-frame clonotypes and omits some of them. Among roughly 180,000 clones listed, roughly four fifths were seen once. These data come from a study of cytomegalovirus exposure and HLA in healthy donors. General observations from the study: Later analysis indicated greater clonal expansion among HLA-associated TCR beta chains than among equally common other chains. One variant, a missense change in DCLRE1C, was linked in a later analysis to TCR beta V- and J-gene trimming.

This rearrangement joins TRBV29-1 to TRBJ1-2, with TRBD1 identical over 7 bases. The receptor was derived from a female donor in good health and CMV-seronegative. Material for sequencing was PBMCs. CDR3 nucleotides: TGCAGCGTTCAGGGGACAGCTGATGGCTACACCTTC. The encoded protein is CSVQGTADGYTF.